This T cell receptor (beta chain) was found in a study of blood T cell repertoires in COVID-19. Overall study: The United States, Italy and Spain provided the acute and convalescent COVID-19 samples.

This clone was seen a handful of times. In the original processing: Using reference gene primer amplification, nucleated cell counts were estimated. Generated by immunoSEQ multiplex PCR, the TCRdb table keeps only in-frame clones and is missing some. Clone size and the V and J calls come from that table; the DNA yielded D and trimming. Here the sample spans about 170,000 clones, 80% to 85% being singletons. In germline, CDR1 is KGHSH, CDR2 LQKENI. The CDR3 sequence is 17 residues long. Trimming pared 6 bases from V and 0 bases from J, leaving 18 bases between. The clonotype comes from a man aged 70 or older with active or convalescent COVID-19. The chain combines TRBV18 with TRBJ1-3, with a possible D match to TRBD1 (5 bases). The sample was peripheral blood. This CDR3 reads CASSNLRGDSSGNTIYF. The CDR3 DNA reads TGTGCCAGCTCGAACTTGCGGGGGGATAGCTCTGGAAACACCATATATTTT.